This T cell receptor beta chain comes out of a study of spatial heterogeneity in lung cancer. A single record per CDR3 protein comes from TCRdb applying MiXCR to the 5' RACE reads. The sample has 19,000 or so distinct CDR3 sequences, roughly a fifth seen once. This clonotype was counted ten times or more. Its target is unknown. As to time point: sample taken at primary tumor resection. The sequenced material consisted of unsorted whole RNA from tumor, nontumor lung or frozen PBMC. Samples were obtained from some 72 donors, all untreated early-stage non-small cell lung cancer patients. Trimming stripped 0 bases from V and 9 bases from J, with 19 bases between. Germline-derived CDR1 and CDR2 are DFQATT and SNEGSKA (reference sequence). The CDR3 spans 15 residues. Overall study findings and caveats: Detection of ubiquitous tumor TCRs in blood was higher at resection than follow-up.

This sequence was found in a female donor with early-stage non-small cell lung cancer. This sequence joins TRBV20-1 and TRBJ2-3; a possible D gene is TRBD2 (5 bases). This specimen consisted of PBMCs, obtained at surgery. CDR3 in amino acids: CSARDRLAYAGTQYF. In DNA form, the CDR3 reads TGCAGTGCTAGAGATAGGCTAGCCTATGCAGGAACGCAGTATTTT.